This T cell receptor delta chain came from a study of Vδ1+ human thymocytes. Regarding the study as a whole: Thymic TRG and TRD repertoires appeared highly polyclonal, with Gaussian CDR3 length distributions.

Extracted RNA was reverse transcribed into cDNA. The CDR3 regions were amplified by multiplex PCR from V-gene primers to a constant-region primer. TCRdb re-called clones from the multiplex PCR reads via CATT. Altogether more than 50,000 delta-chain clones are present, less than 20% being singletons, with the ten largest covering 0.5%. Germline loops: CDR1 TSWWSYY, CDR2 QGS. The junction had 23 bases not matched to a gene; V was cut back by 4 bases and J by 7 bases. The CDR3 is 19 amino acids. This clone was recorded a few times. Its matching antigen is unknown. The source material was Vdelta1+ gamma-delta thymocytes from the thymus. Documented subset: FACS-sorted CD3+ TCRalphabeta- TCRVdelta1+ TCRVdelta2- thymocytes. The clonotype originates from a boy in the first two years of life who had congenital heart surgery. V usage is TRDV1 and J usage is TRDJ1; 8 positions agree with TRDD2. CDR3 loop: CALGGFLRHFTGIRGKLIF. The CDR3 DNA sequence: TGTGCTCTTGGGGGCTTCCTACGTCACTTTACTGGGATAAGGGGTAAACTCATCTTT.